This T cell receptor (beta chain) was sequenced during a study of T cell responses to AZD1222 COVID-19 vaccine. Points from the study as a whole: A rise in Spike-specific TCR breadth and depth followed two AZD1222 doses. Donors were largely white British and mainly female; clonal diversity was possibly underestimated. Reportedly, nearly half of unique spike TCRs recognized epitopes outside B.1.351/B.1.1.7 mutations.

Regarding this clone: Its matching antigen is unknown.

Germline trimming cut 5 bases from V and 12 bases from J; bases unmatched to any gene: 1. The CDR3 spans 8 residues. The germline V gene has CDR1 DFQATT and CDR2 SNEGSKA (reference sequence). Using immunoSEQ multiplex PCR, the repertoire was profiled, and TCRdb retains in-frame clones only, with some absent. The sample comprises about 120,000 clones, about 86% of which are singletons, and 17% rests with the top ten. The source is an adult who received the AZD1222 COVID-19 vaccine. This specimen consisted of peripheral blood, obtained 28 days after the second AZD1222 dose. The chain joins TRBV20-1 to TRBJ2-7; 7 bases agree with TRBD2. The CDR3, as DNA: TGCAGTGCTGGGGGGGGGTACTTC. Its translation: CSAGGGYF.